The entry below describes one T cell receptor beta chain. What antigen it recognizes has not been identified. No base-level quality is on record; no much larger clone is a single base apart. Per the publication, the treatment or condition label means: in vitro stimulation with specific CMV peptide epitopes to enrich CMV-specific T cells. This record belongs to a study of T cell repertoires in cytomegalovirus infection (dated by TCRdb to 2018 to 2020). About the full investigation: The peptide stimulations were aimed at well-studied HLA-B-restricted epitopes as well as recently identified HLA-C-restricted CMV epitopes, whose presentation resists viral immunomodulation. The HLA type of each donor mattered for the analysis, because public TCR beta signatures pointed to carriage of CMV infection along with the matching HLA type. The full study reports these points: Cumulative frequency of public TCR beta family members discriminated carriers of CMV infection plus the relevant HLA type in this cohort and an independent roughly 330-donor cohort. The ex vivo response was dominated by HLA-C-restricted CMV-specific TCR beta clonotypes, and the single most frequent clonotype in two of eight donors was supplied by these HLA-C-restricted clonotypes.

The sequencer listed for this sample is Illumina HiSeq 1500. The public reads were reprocessed in TCRdb via fastp at Q25 and MiXCR, keeping in-frame beta chains. Each entry merges the rows of one CDR3 protein and shows their most common DNA and genes. This sample is represented by approximately 300,000 distinct CDR3 sequences; about 28% of them were singletons. About 19% of the sample rests with the top ten. The germline V gene (reference sequence) specifies LNHDA as CDR1 and SQIVND as CDR2. The germline ends are 7 bases apart after V is trimmed by 2 bases and J by 8 bases. The CDR3 measures 12 amino acids from cysteine to phenylalanine. The sequence is cut down to CDR3 DNA, 36 bases in frame from base 1.

This sequence originates from a human donor in good health (CMV status not recorded). Some clones in this sample may be carry-over from other donors' samples. Sample: cultured PBMCs, taken from culture after CMV antigen stimulation. The rearranged chain carries TRBV19 and TRBJ2-1; TRBD1 might be the D gene, on 6 matching bases. The encoded CDR3 is CASSIQGHEQFF. The nucleotides are TGTGCCAGTAGTATACAGGGGCATGAGCAGTTCTTC.